This is a list of T cell receptor beta chains from one sample in a study of T cells expressing NK-cell markers. For each CDR3 protein, TCRdb gives one entry from its re-call of the 5' RACE reads, without DNA. The sample totals some 600,000 distinct CDR3 sequences. Sequencing used blood T cells: a sorted CD56 or NKG2C T cell subset, CD4+ or CD8+ T cells, or bulk PBMC T cells (not recorded which). The receptors were gathered from a man aged 18 to 29 in good health. Each CDR3 is given with its conserved first and last residue.

>TRBJ2-3|16|TRBV7-2
CASSELGDRGKDTQYF
>TRBJ1-4|15|TRBV6-5
CASSIQGLLNEKLFF
>TRBJ1-1|11|TRBV19
CASTHAQEAFF
>TRBJ2-1|13|TRBV27
CASSQGRGRVQFF
>TRBJ2-3|14|TRBV4-3
CASSNGSPPDTQYF
>TRBJ2-2|16|TRBV4-3
CASSQVGLTGSGELFF
>TRBJ2-7|14|TRBV29-1
CSVQATAASYEQYF
>TRBJ1-4|14|TRBV25-1
CASSEWHRGEKLFF
>TRBJ2-3|16|TRBV5-1
CASSSGASGPTDTQYF
>TRBJ2-7|14|TRBV27
CASSFMEPPYEQYF
>TRBJ1-2|14|TRBV6-5
CASSYSGGSYGYTF
>TRBJ2-5|12|TRBV7-2
CASSTRSGTQYF
>TRBJ2-1|13|TRBV11-2
CASSFRLWNEQFF
>TRBJ1-5|11|TRBV27
CATGDLQPQHF
>TRBJ1-1|12|TRBV12-3/TRBV12-4
CASSLIGTEAFF
>TRBJ2-3|18|TRBV5-1
CASSAGLLAGVGGDTQYF
>TRBJ2-1|15|TRBV9
CASSVGGPRVNEQFF